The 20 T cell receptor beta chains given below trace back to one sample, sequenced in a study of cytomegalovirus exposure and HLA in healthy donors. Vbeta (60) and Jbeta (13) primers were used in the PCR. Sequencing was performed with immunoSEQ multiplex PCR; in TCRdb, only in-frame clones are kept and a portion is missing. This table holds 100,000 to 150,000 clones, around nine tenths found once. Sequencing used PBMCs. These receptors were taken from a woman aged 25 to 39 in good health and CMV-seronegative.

CDR3 sequence reads: CASSQAYPDSPLHF. CDR3 in DNA: TGCGCCAGCAGCCAAGCCTACCCCGATTCACCCCTCCACTTT. V is TRBV4-3 and J is TRBJ1-6; D ambiguous. Trimming pared 1 base from V and 8 bases from J, leaving 9 bases between. The CDR3 consists of 14 residues. From germline, CDR1 is LGHNA and CDR2 YSLEER.

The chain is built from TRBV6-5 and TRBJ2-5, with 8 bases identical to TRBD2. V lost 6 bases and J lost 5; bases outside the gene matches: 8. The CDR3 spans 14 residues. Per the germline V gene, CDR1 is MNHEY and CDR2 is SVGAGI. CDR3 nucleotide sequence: TGTGCCAGCAGGGACCAGCGGGAGAGGGAGACCCAGTACTTC. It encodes CASRDQRERETQYF.

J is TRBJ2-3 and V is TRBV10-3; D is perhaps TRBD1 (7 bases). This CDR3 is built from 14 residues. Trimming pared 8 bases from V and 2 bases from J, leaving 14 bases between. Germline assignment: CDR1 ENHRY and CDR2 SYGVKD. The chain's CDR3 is CAIGGGQSTDTQYF. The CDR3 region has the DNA TGTGCCATCGGAGGGGGACAGTCCACAGATACGCAGTATTTT.

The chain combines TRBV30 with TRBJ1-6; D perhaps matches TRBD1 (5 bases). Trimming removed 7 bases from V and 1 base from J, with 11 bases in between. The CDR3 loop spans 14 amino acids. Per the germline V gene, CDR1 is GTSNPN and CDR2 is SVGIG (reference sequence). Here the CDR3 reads CAFRVESYNSPLHF. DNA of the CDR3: TGTGCCTTCAGGGTTGAGTCCTATAATTCACCCCTCCACTTT.

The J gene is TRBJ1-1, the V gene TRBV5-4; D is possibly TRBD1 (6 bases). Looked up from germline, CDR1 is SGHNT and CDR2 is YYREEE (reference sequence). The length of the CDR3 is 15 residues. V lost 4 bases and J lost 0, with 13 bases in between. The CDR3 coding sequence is TGTGCCAGCAGCGGACAGCTACCAATGAACACTGAAGCTTTCTTT. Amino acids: CASSGQLPMNTEAFF.

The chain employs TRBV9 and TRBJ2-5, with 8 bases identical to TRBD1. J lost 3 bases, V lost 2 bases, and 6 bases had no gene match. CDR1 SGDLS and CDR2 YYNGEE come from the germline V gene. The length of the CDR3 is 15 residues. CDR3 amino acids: CASSVRDRPKETQYF. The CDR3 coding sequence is TGTGCCAGCAGCGTCCGGGACAGGCCCAAAGAGACCCAGTACTTC.

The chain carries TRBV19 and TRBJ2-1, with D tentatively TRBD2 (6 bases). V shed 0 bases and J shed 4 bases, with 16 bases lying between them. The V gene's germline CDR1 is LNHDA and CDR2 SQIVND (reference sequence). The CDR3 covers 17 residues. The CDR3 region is CASSIDRLGVWYNEQFF. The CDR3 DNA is TGTGCCAGTAGTATAGATCGACTAGGGGTCTGGTACAATGAGCAGTTCTTC.

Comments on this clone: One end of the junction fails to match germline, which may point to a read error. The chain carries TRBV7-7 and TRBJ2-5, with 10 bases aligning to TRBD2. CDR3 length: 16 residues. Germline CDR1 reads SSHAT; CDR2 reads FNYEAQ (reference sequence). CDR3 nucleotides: TGTGCTAGCAGCTTAGGCCTAGCGGGAGTTCTAGAGACCCAGTACTTC. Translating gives CASSLGLAGVLETQYF.

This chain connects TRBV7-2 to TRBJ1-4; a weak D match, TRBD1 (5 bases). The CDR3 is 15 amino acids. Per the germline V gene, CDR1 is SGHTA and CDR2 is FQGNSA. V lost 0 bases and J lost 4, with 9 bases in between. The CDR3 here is CASSLAGQDNEKLFF. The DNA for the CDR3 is TGTGCCAGCAGCTTAGCGGGGCAGGATAATGAAAAACTGTTTTTT.

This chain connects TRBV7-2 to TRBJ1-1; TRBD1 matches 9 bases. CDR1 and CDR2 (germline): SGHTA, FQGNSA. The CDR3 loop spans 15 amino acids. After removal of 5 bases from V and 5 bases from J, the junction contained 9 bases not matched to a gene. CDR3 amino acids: CASSQNRGRETEAFF. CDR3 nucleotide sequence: TGTGCCAGCAGCCAAAACAGGGGGCGCGAGACTGAAGCTTTCTTT.

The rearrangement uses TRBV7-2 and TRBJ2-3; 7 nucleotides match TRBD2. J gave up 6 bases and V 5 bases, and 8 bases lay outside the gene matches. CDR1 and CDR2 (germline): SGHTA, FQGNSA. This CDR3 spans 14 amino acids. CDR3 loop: CASSLGTKADTQYF. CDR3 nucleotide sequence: TGTGCCAGCAGCCTCGGGACTAAAGCGGATACGCAGTATTTT.

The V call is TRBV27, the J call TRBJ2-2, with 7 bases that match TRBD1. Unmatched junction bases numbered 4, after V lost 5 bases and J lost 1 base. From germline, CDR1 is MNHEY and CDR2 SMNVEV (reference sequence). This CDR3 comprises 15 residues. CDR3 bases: TGTGCCAGCAGTATCAGGGGGATGAACACCGGGGAGCTGTTTTTT. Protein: CASSIRGMNTGELFF.

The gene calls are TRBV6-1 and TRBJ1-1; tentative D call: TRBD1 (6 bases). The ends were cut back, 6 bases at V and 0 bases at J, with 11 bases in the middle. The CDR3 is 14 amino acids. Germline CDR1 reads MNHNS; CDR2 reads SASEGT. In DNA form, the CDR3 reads TGTGCCAGCAGGTATACAGGGATGAACACTGAAGCTTTCTTT. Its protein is CASRYTGMNTEAFF.

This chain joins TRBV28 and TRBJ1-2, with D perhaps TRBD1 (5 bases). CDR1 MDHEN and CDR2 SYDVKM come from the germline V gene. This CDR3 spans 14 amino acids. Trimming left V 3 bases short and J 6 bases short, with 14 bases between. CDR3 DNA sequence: TGTGCCAGCAGTTTCGGGGGGTTGGGTAATGGCTACACCTTC. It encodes CASSFGGLGNGYTF.

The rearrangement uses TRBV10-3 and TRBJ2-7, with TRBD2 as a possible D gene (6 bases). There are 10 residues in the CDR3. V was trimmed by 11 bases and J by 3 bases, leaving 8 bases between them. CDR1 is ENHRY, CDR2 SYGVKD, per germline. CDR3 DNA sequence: TGTGCCTCGGGGGACTACGAGCAGTACTTC. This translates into CASGDYEQYF.

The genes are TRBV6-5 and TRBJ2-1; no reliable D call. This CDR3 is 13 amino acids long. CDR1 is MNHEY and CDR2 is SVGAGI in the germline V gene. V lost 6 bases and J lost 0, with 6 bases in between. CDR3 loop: CASRLGSYNEQFF. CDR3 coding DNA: TGTGCCAGCAGGCTCGGCTCCTACAATGAGCAGTTCTTC.

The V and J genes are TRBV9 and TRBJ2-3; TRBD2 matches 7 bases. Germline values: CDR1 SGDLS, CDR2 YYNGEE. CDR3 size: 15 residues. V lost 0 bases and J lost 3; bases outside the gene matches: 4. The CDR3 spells CASSVDQGGTDTQYF. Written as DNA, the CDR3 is TGTGCCAGCAGCGTAGACCAGGGAGGGACAGATACGCAGTATTTT.

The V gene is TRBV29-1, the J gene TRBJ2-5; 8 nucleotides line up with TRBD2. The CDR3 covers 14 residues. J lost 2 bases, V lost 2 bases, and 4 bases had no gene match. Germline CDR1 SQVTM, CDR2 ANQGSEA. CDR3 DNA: TGCAGCGTTGAAAGGCGGGAGGCACAAGAGACCCAGTACTTC. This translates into CSVERREAQETQYF.

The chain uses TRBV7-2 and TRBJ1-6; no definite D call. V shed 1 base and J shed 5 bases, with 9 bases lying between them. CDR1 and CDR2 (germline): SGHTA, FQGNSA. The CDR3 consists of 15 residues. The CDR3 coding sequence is TGTGCCAGCAGCTTAGTGACAACCAATAATTCACCCCTCCACTTT. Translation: CASSLVTTNNSPLHF.

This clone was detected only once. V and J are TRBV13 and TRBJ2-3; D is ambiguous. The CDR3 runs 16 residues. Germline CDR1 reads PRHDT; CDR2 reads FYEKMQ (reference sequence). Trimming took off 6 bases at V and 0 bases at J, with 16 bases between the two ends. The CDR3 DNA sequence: TGTGCCAGCAGTAAATTAGCCCAGATGAGCACAGATACGCAGTATTTT. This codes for CASSKLAQMSTDTQYF.